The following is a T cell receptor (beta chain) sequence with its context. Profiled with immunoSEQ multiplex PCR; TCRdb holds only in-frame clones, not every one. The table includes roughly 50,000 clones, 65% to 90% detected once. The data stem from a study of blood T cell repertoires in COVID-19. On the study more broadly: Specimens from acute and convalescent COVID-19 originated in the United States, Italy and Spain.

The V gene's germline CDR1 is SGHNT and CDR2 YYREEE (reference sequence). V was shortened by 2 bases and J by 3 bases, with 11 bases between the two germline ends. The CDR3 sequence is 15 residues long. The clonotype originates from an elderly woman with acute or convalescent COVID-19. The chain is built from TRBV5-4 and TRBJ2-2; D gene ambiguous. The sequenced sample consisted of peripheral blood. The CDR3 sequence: CASSLVGTDTGELFF. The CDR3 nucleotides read TGTGCCAGCAGCTTAGTAGGAACAGACACCGGGGAGCTGTTTTTT.